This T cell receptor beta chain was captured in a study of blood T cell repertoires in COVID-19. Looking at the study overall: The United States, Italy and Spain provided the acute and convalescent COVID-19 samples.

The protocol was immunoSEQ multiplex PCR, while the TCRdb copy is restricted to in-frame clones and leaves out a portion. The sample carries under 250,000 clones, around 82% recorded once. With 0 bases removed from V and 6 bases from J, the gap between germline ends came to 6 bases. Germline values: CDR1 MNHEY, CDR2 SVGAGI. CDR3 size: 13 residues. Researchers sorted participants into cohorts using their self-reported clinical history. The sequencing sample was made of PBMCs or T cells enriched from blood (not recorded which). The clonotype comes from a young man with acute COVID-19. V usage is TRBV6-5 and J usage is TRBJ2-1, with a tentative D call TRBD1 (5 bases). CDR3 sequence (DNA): TGTGCCAGCAGTTACTCCCAGGGCAATGAGCAGTTCTTC. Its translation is CASSYSQGNEQFF.